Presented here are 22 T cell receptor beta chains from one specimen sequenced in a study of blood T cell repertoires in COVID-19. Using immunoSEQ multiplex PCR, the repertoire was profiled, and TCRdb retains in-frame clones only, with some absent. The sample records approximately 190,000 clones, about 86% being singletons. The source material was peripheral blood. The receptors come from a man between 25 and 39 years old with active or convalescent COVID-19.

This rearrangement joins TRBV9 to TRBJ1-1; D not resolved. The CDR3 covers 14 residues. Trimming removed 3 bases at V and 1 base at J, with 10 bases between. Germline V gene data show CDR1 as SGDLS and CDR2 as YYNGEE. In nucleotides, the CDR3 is TGTGCCAGCAGCGCGAGGGCAGGGAACACTGAAGCTTTCTTT. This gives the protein CASSARAGNTEAFF.

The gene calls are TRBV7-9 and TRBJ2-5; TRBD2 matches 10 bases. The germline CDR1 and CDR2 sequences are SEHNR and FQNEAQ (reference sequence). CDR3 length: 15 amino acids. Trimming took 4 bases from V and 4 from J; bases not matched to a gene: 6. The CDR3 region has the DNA TGTGCCAGCAGCTATCTAGCGGGGGTGGGAGAGACCCAGTACTTC. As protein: CASSYLAGVGETQYF.

The CDR3 coding sequence is TGTGCCAGCAGGGCGGGGACTTCGAACACCGGGGAGCTGTTTTTT. Amino acids: CASRAGTSNTGELFF. V is TRBV9 and J is TRBJ2-2, with a possible D match to TRBD2 (6 bases). The CDR3 has 15 residues. CDR1 and CDR2 from the germline V gene are SGDLS and YYNGEE. V was cut by 5 bases and J by 0 bases, with 11 bases left in between. Filled out from reference TRBV9 and TRBJ2-2, the complete variable domain reads DSGVTQTPKHLITATGQRVTLRCSPRSGDLSVYWYQQSLDQGLQFLIQYYNGEERAKGNILERFSAQQFPDLHSELNLSSLELGDSALYFCASRAGTSNTGELFFGEGSRLTVL.

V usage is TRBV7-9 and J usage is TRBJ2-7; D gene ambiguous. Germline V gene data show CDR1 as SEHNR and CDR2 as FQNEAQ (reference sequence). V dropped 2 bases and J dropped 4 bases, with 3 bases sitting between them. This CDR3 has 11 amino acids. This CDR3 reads CASSLSYEQYF. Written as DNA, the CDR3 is TGTGCCAGCAGCTTATCTTACGAGCAGTACTTC.

CDR3 DNA: TGTGCCAGCAGCCAAGCCACAGGGACTGGAAACACCATATATTTT. Its protein is CASSQATGTGNTIYF. The V gene is TRBV4-2, the J gene TRBJ1-3; possibly TRBD1 for D (6 bases). This CDR3 has 15 residues. The V end lost 1 base, the J end lost 2 bases, and 9 bases lay between the germline ends. Germline V gene sequence: CDR1 LGHNA, CDR2 YNFKEQ.

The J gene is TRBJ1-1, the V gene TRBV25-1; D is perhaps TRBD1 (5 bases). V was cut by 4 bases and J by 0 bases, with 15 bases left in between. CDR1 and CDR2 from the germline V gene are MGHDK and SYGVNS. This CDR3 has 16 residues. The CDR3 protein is CASSARQGGLNTEAFF. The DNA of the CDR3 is TGTGCCAGCAGTGCCAGGCAGGGAGGGTTGAACACTGAAGCTTTCTTT.

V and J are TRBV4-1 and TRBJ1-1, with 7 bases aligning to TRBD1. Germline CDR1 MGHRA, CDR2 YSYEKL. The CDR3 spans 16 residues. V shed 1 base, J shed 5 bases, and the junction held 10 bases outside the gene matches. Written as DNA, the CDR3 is TGCGCCAGCAGCCAAGGACCACGACAGGGTTGGACTGAAGCTTTCTTT. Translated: CASSQGPRQGWTEAFF.

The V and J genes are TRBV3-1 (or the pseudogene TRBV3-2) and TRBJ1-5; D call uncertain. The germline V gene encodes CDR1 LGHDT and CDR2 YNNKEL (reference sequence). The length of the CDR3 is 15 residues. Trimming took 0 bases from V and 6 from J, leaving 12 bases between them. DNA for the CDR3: TGTGCCAGCAGCCAAGATCCCAGCGGAGCTCAGCCCCAGCATTTT. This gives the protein CASSQDPSGAQPQHF.

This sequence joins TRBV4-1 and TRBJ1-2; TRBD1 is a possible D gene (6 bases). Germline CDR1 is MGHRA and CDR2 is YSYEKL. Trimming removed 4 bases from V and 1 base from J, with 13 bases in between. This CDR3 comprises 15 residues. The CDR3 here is CASSLSPGDNYGYTF. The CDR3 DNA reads TGCGCCAGCAGCCTTAGCCCAGGGGATAACTATGGCTACACCTTC.

CDR3 DNA sequence: TGTGCCAGCAGCCCCCCGGCGGCCTACAATGAGCAGTTCTTC. This codes for CASSPPAAYNEQFF. This chain connects TRBV28 to TRBJ2-1; D is unresolved. The V end was cut by 6 bases, the J end by 2 bases, with 11 bases between. The CDR3 sequence is 14 residues long. Germline values: CDR1 MDHEN, CDR2 SYDVKM.

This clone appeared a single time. CDR3 in amino acids: CASSHAGTDRRELFF. The CDR3, as DNA: TGTGCCAGCAGCCATGCCGGGACTGATAGGAGGGAACTGTTTTTT. This chain joins TRBV3-1 (or the pseudogene TRBV3-2) and TRBJ1-4, with D tentatively TRBD1 (5 bases). Deletions cut 3 bases from V and 12 bases from J, with 20 bases between. The CDR3 is 15 amino acids. Germline CDR1 reads LGHDT; CDR2 reads YNNKEL (reference sequence).

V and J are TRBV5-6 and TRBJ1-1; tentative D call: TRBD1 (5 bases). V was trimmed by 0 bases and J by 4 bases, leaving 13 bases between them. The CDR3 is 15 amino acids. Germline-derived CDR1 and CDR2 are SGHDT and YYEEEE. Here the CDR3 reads CASSLVGRLGTEAFF. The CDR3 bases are TGTGCCAGCAGCTTGGTGGGGCGTTTGGGCACTGAAGCTTTCTTT.

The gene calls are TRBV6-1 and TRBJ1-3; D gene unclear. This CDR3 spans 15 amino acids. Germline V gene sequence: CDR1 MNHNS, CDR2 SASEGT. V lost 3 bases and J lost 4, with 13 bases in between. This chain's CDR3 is CASSEPVRLGNTIYF. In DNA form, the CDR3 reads TGTGCCAGCAGTGAGCCGGTCCGCTTAGGAAACACCATATATTTT.

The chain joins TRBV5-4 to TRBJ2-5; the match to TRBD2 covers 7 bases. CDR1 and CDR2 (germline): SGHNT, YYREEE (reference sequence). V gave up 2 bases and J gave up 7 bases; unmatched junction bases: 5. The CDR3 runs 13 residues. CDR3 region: CASSLDGGTTQYF. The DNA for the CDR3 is TGTGCCAGCAGCTTAGACGGGGGGACGACCCAGTACTTC.

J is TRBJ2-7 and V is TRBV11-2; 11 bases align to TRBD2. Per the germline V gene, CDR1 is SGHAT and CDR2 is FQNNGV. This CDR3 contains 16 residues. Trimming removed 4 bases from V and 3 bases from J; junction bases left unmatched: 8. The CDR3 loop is CASSSAPLAGVYEQYF. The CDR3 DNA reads TGTGCCAGCAGCTCCGCACCACTAGCGGGAGTCTACGAGCAGTACTTC.

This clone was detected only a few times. CDR3: CASSLLESSGGETQYF. CDR3 coding DNA: TGCGCCAGCAGCTTGTTAGAGTCTAGCGGGGGAGAGACCCAGTACTTC. The chain is built from TRBV5-1 and TRBJ2-5, with 10 positions matching TRBD2. With V trimmed by 1 base and J by 4 bases, 7 bases remained unmatched. Germline V gives CDR1 SGHRS, CDR2 YFSETQ. There are 16 residues in the CDR3.

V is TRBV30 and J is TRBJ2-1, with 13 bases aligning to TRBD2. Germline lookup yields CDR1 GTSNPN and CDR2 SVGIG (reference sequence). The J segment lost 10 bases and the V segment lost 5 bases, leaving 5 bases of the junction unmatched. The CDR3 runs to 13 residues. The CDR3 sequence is CAWWTSGSGEQFF. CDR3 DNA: TGTGCCTGGTGGACTAGCGGGAGTGGAGAGCAGTTCTTC. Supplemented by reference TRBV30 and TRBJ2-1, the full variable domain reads SQTIHQWPATLVQPVGSPLSLECTVEGTSNPNLYWYRQAAGRGLQLLFYSVGIGQISSEVPQNLSASRPQDRQFILSSKKLLLSDSGFYLCAWWTSGSGEQFFGPGTRLTVL.

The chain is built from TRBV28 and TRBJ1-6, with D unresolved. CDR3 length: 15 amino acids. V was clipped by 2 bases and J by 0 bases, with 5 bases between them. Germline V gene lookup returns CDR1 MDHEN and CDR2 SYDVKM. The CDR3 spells CASSLPSSYNSPLHF. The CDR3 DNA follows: TGTGCCAGCAGTTTACCGAGCTCCTATAATTCACCCCTCCACTTT.

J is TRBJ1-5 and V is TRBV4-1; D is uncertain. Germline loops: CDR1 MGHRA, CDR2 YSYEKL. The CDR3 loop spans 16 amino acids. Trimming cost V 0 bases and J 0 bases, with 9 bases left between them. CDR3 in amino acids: CASSQEVADSNQPQHF. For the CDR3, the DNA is TGCGCCAGCAGCCAAGAGGTGGCTGATAGCAATCAGCCCCAGCATTTT.

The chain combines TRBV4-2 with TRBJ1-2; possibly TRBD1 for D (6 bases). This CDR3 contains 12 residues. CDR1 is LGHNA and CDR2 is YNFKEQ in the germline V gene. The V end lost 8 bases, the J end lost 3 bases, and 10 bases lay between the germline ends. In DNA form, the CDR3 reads TGTGCCAGCCGGGACACCGACTATGGCTACACCTTC. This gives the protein CASRDTDYGYTF.

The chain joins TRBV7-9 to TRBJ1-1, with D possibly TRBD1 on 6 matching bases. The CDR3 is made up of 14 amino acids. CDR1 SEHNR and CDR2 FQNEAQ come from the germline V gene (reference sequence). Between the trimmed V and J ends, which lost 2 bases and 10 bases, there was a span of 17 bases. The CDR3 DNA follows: TGTGCCAGCAGCTTACTGACAGGTCAGAATCCAGCTTTCTTT. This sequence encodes CASSLLTGQNPAFF.

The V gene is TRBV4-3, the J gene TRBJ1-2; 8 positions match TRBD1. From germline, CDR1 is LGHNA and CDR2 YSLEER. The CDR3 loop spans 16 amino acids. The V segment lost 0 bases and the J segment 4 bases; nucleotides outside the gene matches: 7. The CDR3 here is CASSQDRTGPSYGYTF. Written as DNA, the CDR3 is TGCGCCAGCAGCCAAGATAGGACAGGGCCCAGCTATGGCTACACCTTC.